These 9 T cell receptor beta chains came from one sample sequenced in a study of cytomegalovirus exposure and HLA in healthy donors. The protocol was immunoSEQ multiplex PCR, while the TCRdb copy is restricted to in-frame clones and leaves out a portion. This sample has a few hundred thousand clones, with approximately 83% found just once. The specimen was PBMCs. The source of these receptors is a woman aged 18-30 years in good health and CMV-seronegative.

The V gene is TRBV5-1, the J gene TRBJ1-6; 10 bases map to TRBD1. The CDR3 covers 17 residues. The ends lost 4 bases at V and 6 bases at J; junction bases unmatched: 10. The germline gives CDR1 SGHRS, CDR2 YFSETQ. CDR3 DNA sequence: TGCGCCAGCAGCCCGAGACAGGGGGCCCCTTCTAATTCACCCCTCCACTTT. It specifies CASSPRQGAPSNSPLHF.

This clone was counted once. The chain employs TRBV13 and TRBJ2-1; 7 bases are a match to TRBD1. The V gene end was trimmed by 4 bases and the J gene end by 3 bases; junction bases not matched to a gene: 3. Germline-derived CDR1 and CDR2 are PRHDT and FYEKMQ (reference sequence). This CDR3 comprises 14 residues. The DNA of the CDR3 is TGTGCCAGCAGCTCGACAGGGATCTACAATGAGCAGTTCTTC. It codes for CASSSTGIYNEQFF.

The rearrangement joins TRBV18 to TRBJ2-7, with 16 bases lining up with TRBD2. This CDR3 has 17 residues. Per the germline V gene, CDR1 is KGHSH and CDR2 is LQKENI. Trimming at V came to 0 bases and at J to 3 bases, leaving 2 bases not matched to a gene. The CDR3 DNA reads TGTGCCAGCTCACCACCGGGACTAGCGGGAGGGGGCTACGAGCAGTACTTC. This translates into CASSPPGLAGGGYEQYF.

This chain links TRBV19 with TRBJ2-6; no clear D gene. V lost 8 bases and J lost 0, with 5 bases in between. Germline V lookup: CDR1 LNHDA, CDR2 SQIVND (reference sequence). This CDR3 contains 13 residues. CDR3 sequence reads: CASRVSGANVLTF. CDR3 in DNA: TGTGCCAGTCGGGTCTCTGGGGCCAACGTCCTGACTTTC. Variable domain in full (rest from reference TRBV19 and TRBJ2-6): DGGITQSPKYLFRKEGQNVTLSCEQNLNHDAMYWYRQDPGQGLRLIYYSQIVNDFQKGDIAEGYSVSREKKESFPLTVTSAQKNPTAFYLCASRVSGANVLTFGAGSRLTVL.

The chain links TRBV19 to TRBJ1-1; D is ambiguous. The CDR3 spans 13 residues. The V end was cut by 2 bases, the J end by 4 bases, with 8 bases between. Germline CDR1 is LNHDA and CDR2 is SQIVND (reference sequence). The CDR3 DNA sequence: TGTGCCAGTAGTATAAGTAGCCCCACTGAAGCTTTCTTT. Translating gives CASSISSPTEAFF.

The V call is TRBV18, the J call TRBJ1-2; TRBD1 might be the D (6 bases). The germline V and J ends were trimmed by 2 bases and 3 bases, with 10 bases remaining between them. In germline, CDR1 is KGHSH, CDR2 LQKENI. The CDR3 length is 14 residues. The CDR3 DNA follows: TGTGCCAGCTCACCATCGGGGGGCGACTATGGCTACACCTTC. This codes for CASSPSGGDYGYTF.

The genes are TRBV9 and TRBJ1-2; TRBD1 might be the D (6 bases). Germline V gene sequence: CDR1 SGDLS, CDR2 YYNGEE. V lost 4 bases to trimming and J lost 5 bases, with 18 bases between them. This CDR3 comprises 15 residues. The DNA for the CDR3 is TGTGCCAGCAGCCCGACGGGGGGCGCCGAGTATGGCTACACCTTC. This sequence encodes CASSPTGGAEYGYTF. The full variable domain, with the rest looked up from reference TRBV9 and TRBJ1-2, is DSGVTQTPKHLITATGQRVTLRCSPRSGDLSVYWYQQSLDQGLQFLIQYYNGEERAKGNILERFSAQQFPDLHSELNLSSLELGDSALYFCASSPTGGAEYGYTFGSGTRLTVV.

This clone was recorded once. This chain uses TRBV2 with TRBJ2-5, with D hard to call. Germline assignment: CDR1 SNHLY and CDR2 FYNNEI. V gave up 4 bases and J gave up 4 bases, with 13 bases separating them. The CDR3 loop spans 14 amino acids. The CDR3 loop is CASSVLAAPETQYF. For the CDR3, the DNA is TGTGCCAGCAGTGTGTTGGCGGCCCCAGAGACCCAGTACTTC.

This chain uses TRBV5-1 with TRBJ2-1; 13 bases match TRBD2. CDR3 length equals 15 residues. The germline gives CDR1 SGHRS, CDR2 YFSETQ. V lost 4 bases, J lost 4 bases, and 2 bases stayed unmatched. In DNA form, the CDR3 reads TGCGCCAGCAGCCAGGGACTAGCGGGGTACAATGAGCAGTTCTTC. It specifies CASSQGLAGYNEQFF.